This T cell receptor (beta chain) derives from a study of response to subunit inactivated influenza vaccine. Study results and limitations: Every seasonal influenza vaccination brings in few new T cells, the authors suggested.

V was trimmed by 6 bases and J by 5 bases, leaving 16 bases between them. This CDR3 is 14 amino acids long. From the RT-PCR reads, TCRdb called clonotypes with MiXCR, one entry per CDR3 protein. The repertoire holds about 160,000 distinct CDR3 sequences, with about 11% as singletons. On this clonotype: The antigen is not known.

The sequencing used non-naive T cells sorted from PBMCs, collected 40 to 50 days after vaccination. This TCR derives from a man aged 50 to 60 who received an inactivated influenza vaccine. The genes are TRBV12-3 or TRBV12-4 and TRBJ2-5; no definite D call. The CDR3 sequence is CASSLAPRRETQYF. As DNA, the CDR3 is TGTGCCAGCAGCCTTGCCCCCCGTCGGGAGACCCAGTACTTC.